The rows below give T cell receptor beta chains drawn from one sample of a study of T cell responses to AZD1222 COVID-19 vaccine. The protocol was immunoSEQ multiplex PCR, while the TCRdb copy is restricted to in-frame clones and leaves out a portion. The sample shows about 120,000 clones, roughly 90% of them seen only once. Sequenced material: peripheral blood, taken on day 0 of AZD1222 vaccination. Receptors were obtained from an adult in good health. Both conserved end residues are part of each CDR3. D genes are given only for firm matches. Size tells how often a clone was seen (once, few, many) or the class of an expanded clone, and some rows leave it out.

TRBD2	TRBV3-1/TRBV3-2	TRBJ2-2	.	CASRAAGVRGTGELFF	TGTGCCAGCAGGGCGGCGGGGGTGCGAGGCACCGGGGAGCTGTTTTTT
TRBD2	TRBV12-5	TRBJ2-5	.	CASGLVLGTSGGRRETQYF	TGTGCTAGTGGTTTGGTACTAGGGACTAGCGGGGGCAGGCGGGAGACCCAGTACTTC
TRBD1	TRBV3-1/TRBV3-2	TRBJ1-3	.	CASSRAGTERGTIYF	TGTGCCAGCAGTCGAGCCGGGACAGAGCGAGGGACCATATATTTT
.	TRBV10-1	TRBJ2-7	.	CASSESLGPYEQYF	TGCGCCAGCAGTGAGAGCCTAGGGCCGTACGAGCAGTACTTC
TRBD1	TRBV9	TRBJ2-1	.	CASSARQGTRNEQFF	TGTGCCAGCAGCGCCCGACAGGGAACAAGAAATGAGCAGTTCTTC
.	TRBV6-5	TRBJ1-3	.	CASSYGASGNTIYF	TGTGCCAGCAGTTACGGGGCCTCTGGAAACACCATATATTTT
TRBD1	TRBV6-5	TRBJ1-1	.	CASQTGWETEAFF	TGTGCCAGCCAGACAGGGTGGGAGACTGAAGCTTTCTTT
.	TRBV6-5	TRBJ2-7	.	CASRPGTGTYEQYF	TGTGCCAGCAGGCCCGGGACGGGAACCTACGAGCAGTACTTC
.	TRBV9	TRBJ1-2	once	CASSVASPDYGYTF	TGTGCCAGCAGCGTAGCGTCCCCTGACTATGGCTACACCTTC
.	TRBV19	TRBJ1-1	.	CASSFSGRNTEAFF	TGTGCCAGTAGTTTCTCGGGGAGAAACACTGAAGCTTTCTTT
TRBD2	TRBV5-1	TRBJ2-7	.	CASSLAVAGGNEQYF	TGCGCCAGCAGCTTGGCAGTTGCGGGGGGGAACGAGCAGTACTTC
TRBD2	TRBV5-1	TRBJ2-2	.	CASSPPRAGVNTGELFF	TGCGCCAGCAGCCCCCCTCGGGCGGGGGTGAACACCGGGGAGCTGTTTTTT
.	TRBV12-2	TRBJ2-7	.	CASRLVGEDFRSSYF	TGTGCAAGTCGCTTAGTAGGGGAGGACTTTCGAAGCTCGTACTTC
TRBD1	TRBV5-5	TRBJ1-6	.	CASSLGTGAFGGSPLHF	TGTGCCAGCAGCTTAGGGACAGGGGCGTTCGGGGGTTCACCCCTCCACTTT
.	TRBV3-1/TRBV3-2	TRBJ2-1	.	CASSQGRSAFGEQFF	TGTGCCAGCAGCCAAGGACGGTCGGCTTTCGGTGAGCAGTTCTTC
TRBD1	TRBV2	TRBJ1-5	.	CASSESGAGGSQPQHF	TGTGCCAGCAGTGAAAGTGGGGCAGGGGGCTCTCAGCCCCAGCATTTT
.	TRBV9	TRBJ1-4	.	CASSVEGLRNEKLFF	TGTGCCAGCAGCGTAGAAGGGTTACGGAACGAAAAACTGTTTTTT
.	TRBV19	TRBJ1-1	once	CASSILGTTEAFF	TGTGCCAGTAGTATCCTAGGGACCACCGAAGCTTTCTTT
.	TRBV10-3	TRBJ1-2	.	CAITEGYGYTF	TGTGCCATCACCGAAGGCTATGGCTACACCTTC
TRBD1	TRBV29-1	TRBJ2-7	once	CSVQGQYEQYF	TGCAGCGTTCAGGGACAGTACGAGCAGTACTTC
.	TRBV15	TRBJ2-1	.	CATSRDRVSDEQFF	TGTGCCACCAGCAGAGACAGGGTAAGCGACGAGCAGTTCTTC
.	TRBV5-1	TRBJ2-7	.	CASNDDYEQYF	TGCGCCAGCAACGACGACTACGAGCAGTACTTC
TRBD1	TRBV2	TRBJ2-2	.	CASGGQGKAGELFF	TGTGCCAGCGGCGGACAGGGGAAGGCCGGGGAGCTGTTTTTT
.	TRBV6-5	TRBJ1-1	once	CASSYSGGYTEAFF	TGTGCCAGCAGTTACTCCGGGGGGTACACTGAAGCTTTCTTT
TRBD1	TRBV7-2	TRBJ1-6	.	CASSLAQPRGQNSPLHF	TGTGCCAGCAGCTTAGCCCAGCCAAGGGGGCAGAATTCACCCCTCCACTTT
TRBD1	TRBV7-9	TRBJ1-5	.	CASRTGQGNQPQHF	TGTGCCAGCAGAACGGGACAGGGTAATCAGCCCCAGCATTTT
.	TRBV6-2/TRBV6-3	TRBJ2-5	.	CASRPFLAQETQYF	TGTGCCAGCAGACCTTTCCTAGCCCAAGAGACCCAGTACTTC
.	TRBV11-1	TRBJ1-2	.	CASSFGGPYGYTF	TGTGCCAGCAGCTTCGGGGGGCCGTATGGCTACACCTTC
TRBD2	TRBV7-8	TRBJ2-1	.	CASSPGLAVYEQFF	TGTGCCAGTAGTCCGGGACTAGCTGTATACGAGCAGTTCTTC
.	TRBV14	TRBJ1-2	.	CASSPPGGSHGYTF	TGTGCCAGCAGCCCCCCGGGAGGGAGCCATGGCTACACCTTC
.	TRBV27	TRBJ1-4	few	CASSANFLNEKLFF	TGTGCCAGCAGTGCCAACTTTTTAAATGAAAAACTGTTTTTT
TRBD1	TRBV15	TRBJ1-3	.	CATSTGGGGNTIYF	TGTGCCACCAGCACAGGGGGCGGTGGAAACACCATATATTTT
TRBD1	TRBV9	TRBJ1-4	once	CASSVGDRWNEKLFF	TGTGCCAGCAGCGTCGGGGACAGATGGAATGAAAAACTGTTTTTT
.	TRBV19	TRBJ1-5	.	CASRRAPQYSNQPQHF	TGTGCCAGTAGAAGAGCTCCACAGTATAGCAATCAGCCCCAGCATTTT
TRBD2	TRBV2	TRBJ2-2	.	CASRWLAGDTGELFF	TGTGCCAGCAGGTGGCTAGCGGGGGACACCGGGGAGCTGTTTTTT
.	TRBV6-2/TRBV6-3	TRBJ1-5	.	CASSYPDSNQPQHF	TGTGCCAGCAGTTACCCCGATAGCAATCAGCCCCAGCATTTT
TRBD1	TRBV10-3	TRBJ1-2	.	CAIKRDRANYGYTF	TGTGCCATCAAACGGGACAGGGCTAACTATGGCTACACCTTC
.	TRBV7-2	TRBJ1-6	.	CASSLERSGRTYNSPLHF	TGTGCCAGCAGCTTAGAACGCTCCGGCAGGACTTATAATTCACCCCTCCACTTT
.	TRBV29-1	TRBJ1-2	.	CSVSNSGYGYTF	TGCAGCGTGTCTAATTCCGGCTATGGCTACACCTTC
.	TRBV5-4	TRBJ2-3	.	CASSLAGLEDTQYF	TGTGCCAGCAGCTTGGCGGGGCTGGAAGATACGCAGTATTTT
TRBD1	TRBV11-1	TRBJ1-5	.	CASSSQGGDQPQHF	TGTGCCAGCAGCTCCCAGGGGGGGGATCAGCCCCAGCATTTT
.	TRBV15	TRBJ2-1	.	CATSLGGSGDYNEQFF	TGTGCCACCAGCTTAGGGGGAAGCGGGGACTACAATGAGCAGTTCTTC
TRBD2	TRBV7-9	TRBJ2-5	.	CASSPGGGRETQYF	TGTGCCAGCAGCCCCGGGGGAGGGAGGGAGACCCAGTACTTC
TRBD2	TRBV3-1/TRBV3-2	TRBJ2-3	.	CASSQDSAGLRDTQYF	TGTGCCAGCAGCCAAGATTCAGCGGGACTTAGGGATACGCAGTATTTT
.	TRBV7-9	TRBJ1-2	.	CASSLEGGYTF	TGTGCCAGCAGCTTAGAGGGTGGCTACACCTTC
TRBD2	TRBV12-5	TRBJ2-3	.	CASGPGLAGNTDTQYF	TGTGCTAGTGGACCTGGACTAGCGGGGAACACAGATACGCAGTATTTT
.	TRBV7-2	TRBJ2-5	.	CASSFRGALGETQYF	TGTGCCAGCAGCTTCAGGGGGGCCCTTGGGGAGACCCAGTACTTC
.	TRBV12-3/TRBV12-4	TRBJ1-1	.	CASTLPDTEAFF	TGTGCCAGCACATTGCCAGACACTGAAGCTTTCTTT
.	TRBV10-3	TRBJ1-5	.	CAISESIFGNQPQHF	TGTGCCATCAGTGAGTCGATATTTGGTAATCAGCCCCAGCATTTT
TRBD2	TRBV14	TRBJ2-7	.	CASSQDPLIGGTYF	TGTGCCAGCAGCCAAGACCCCCTCATCGGGGGGACGTACTTC
.	TRBV5-6	TRBJ1-3	.	CASTRQSSGNTIYF	TGTGCCAGCACCCGACAGAGCTCTGGAAACACCATATATTTT
TRBD2	TRBV19	TRBJ2-1	once	CASSNLAGGSSSYNEQFF	TGTGCCAGTAGTAATCTAGCGGGGGGCTCGAGCTCCTACAATGAGCAGTTCTTC
TRBD2	TRBV5-1	TRBJ2-2	.	CASSLEPSGGSGELFF	TGCGCCAGCAGCTTGGAACCTAGCGGGGGAAGCGGGGAGCTGTTTTTT
.	TRBV5-4	TRBJ2-7	few	CASSLPGAHEQYF	TGTGCCAGCAGCTTACCGGGAGCCCACGAGCAGTACTTC